This is a list of T cell receptor beta chains from one sample in a study of siplizumab effects on memory and regulatory T cells. Profiling relied on immunoSEQ multiplex PCR, and the TCRdb table lists in-frame clones only, not all of them. The sample has about 120,000 clones; roughly 93% are singletons. The sample comprised non-Treg CD4+ T cells sorted from blood. These receptors all stem from a human donor in good health. Each CDR3 is given with its conserved first and last residue. A D gene is named only where the DNA matches it firmly. Clone size is given for some rows only: seen once, a few or many times, or a class if the clone is expanded.

clone_size | j_call | d_call | v_call | cdr3_nt | cdr3_aa
- | TRBJ2-5 | - | TRBV29-1 | TGCAGCGTTGTCCCTCCCTTGTCCAGCCGAGAGACCCAGTACTTC | CSVVPPLSSRETQYF
once | TRBJ1-4 | - | TRBV30 | TGTGCCTGGAGTAATGAGATTAATGAAAAACTGTTTTTT | CAWSNEINEKLFF
- | TRBJ2-7 | TRBD1 | TRBV6-6 | TGTGCCAGCACCCCCGGGACAGGGGTGTACGAGCAGTACTTC | CASTPGTGVYEQYF
- | TRBJ1-1 | - | TRBV7-9 | TGTGCCAGCAGCTTAGAGGGGCCGACTGAAGCTTTCTTT | CASSLEGPTEAFF
- | TRBJ1-5 | - | TRBV6-1 | TGTGCCAGCAGTGAAAGAGGGTGGGGGGTAATGAATCAGCCCCAGCATTTT | CASSERGWGVMNQPQHF
- | TRBJ2-1 | TRBD2 | TRBV11-3 | TGTGCCAGCAGCTTGGGAGGGATGAATGAGCAGTTCTTC | CASSLGGMNEQFF
- | TRBJ2-2 | - | TRBV19 | TGTGCCAGTAGCCTGGGACTGGCTACCGGGGAGCTGTTTTTT | CASSLGLATGELFF
- | TRBJ2-1 | TRBD2 | TRBV30 | TGTGCCTGGAACCCTAGCGGGGCATACAATGAGCAGTTCTTC | CAWNPSGAYNEQFF
- | TRBJ1-3 | - | TRBV2 | TGTGCCAGCAGGACCCAACTTGCATCTGGAAACACCATATATTTT | CASRTQLASGNTIYF
- | TRBJ2-5 | - | TRBV12-5 | TGTGCTAGTGGTTTGGTTCCCCAAGAGACCCAGTACTTC | CASGLVPQETQYF
- | TRBJ2-7 | - | TRBV6-5 | TGTGCCAGCAGCAACCAACAGGGATACGAGCAGTACTTC | CASSNQQGYEQYF
- | TRBJ1-3 | - | TRBV18 | TGTGCCAGCTCACCATTAATGCTTGGAAACACCATATATTTT | CASSPLMLGNTIYF
- | TRBJ1-5 | - | TRBV19 | TGTGCCAGTAGTATTATCCCCACAGGGCATTGGGATCAGCCCCAGCATTTT | CASSIIPTGHWDQPQHF
- | TRBJ2-5 | TRBD2 | TRBV5-1 | TGCGCCAGCAGCTTGTTAGCGGGGGTAATCCAAGAGACCCAGTACTTC | CASSLLAGVIQETQYF
once | TRBJ2-7 | - | TRBV10-3 | TGTGCCATCAGTACAGGGTACGAGCAGTACTTC | CAISTGYEQYF
- | TRBJ2-3 | - | TRBV18 | TGTGCCAGCTCACCATACACAGATACGCAGTATTTT | CASSPYTDTQYF
- | TRBJ2-7 | - | TRBV30 | TGTGCCTGGAGTGTACAGGAAACCTACGAGCAGTACTTC | CAWSVQETYEQYF
- | TRBJ2-1 | - | TRBV7-2 | TGTGCCAGCAGCTTCGCGGGTGGGAGAGATGAGCAGTTCTTC | CASSFAGGRDEQFF
- | TRBJ2-2 | - | TRBV5-1 | TGCGCCAGCAGCTCAGCAGCCCGGAACACCGGGGAGCTGTTTTTT | CASSSAARNTGELFF
- | TRBJ2-3 | - | TRBV19 | TGTGCCAGTAGTTCCCGTTCGGGAGATACGCAGTATTTT | CASSSRSGDTQYF
- | TRBJ1-3 | - | TRBV19 | TGTGCCAGTAGTATTCAAGGGGGGAGGACGAGCTCTGGAAACACCATATATTTT | CASSIQGGRTSSGNTIYF
- | TRBJ1-2 | TRBD1 | TRBV19 | TGTGCCAGTAGTTTATTCGACAGGGGCCCTAACTATGGCTACACCTTC | CASSLFDRGPNYGYTF